The T cell receptor (beta chain) described here comes from a study of post-analysis software for immune sequencing data. Study details: Disease trajectories encompassed relapsing-remitting, secondary progressive and progressive-relapsing multiple sclerosis. Points from the study as a whole: Batch-matched samples strongly co-clustered by F measure. Normalized Chao1 diversity was significantly lower in multiple sclerosis patients than in controls. TRBV5-6, TRBV5-1 and TRBV20-1 belonged to a set of about five TRBV segments that were more frequent in patients than controls.

Trimming cost V 1 base and J 1 base, with 10 bases left between them. The CDR3 contains 14 residues. CDR1 DFQATT and CDR2 SNEGSKA come from the germline V gene (reference sequence). Comment on this clonotype: Its antigen is undetermined.

Tagging with unique molecular identifiers was a feature of the TCR beta cDNA libraries. Roughly 490,000 cDNA molecules came from approximately 1 to 10 million T cells. TCRdb reanalysed the PCR reads using MiXCR and keeps one entry per CDR3 protein. The repertoire holds fewer than 850,000 distinct CDR3 sequences, 40% to 55% seen once, with roughly 4.5% in the top ten. V gene TRBV20-1 combines with J gene TRBJ2-5, with D unresolved. The sample consisted of blood. The TCR was taken from a girl aged 5 to 17 with multiple sclerosis. For the CDR3, the DNA is TGCAGTGCTAGAGGGGCAGTCCGCCAAGAGACCCAGTACTTC. This gives the protein CSARGAVRQETQYF.